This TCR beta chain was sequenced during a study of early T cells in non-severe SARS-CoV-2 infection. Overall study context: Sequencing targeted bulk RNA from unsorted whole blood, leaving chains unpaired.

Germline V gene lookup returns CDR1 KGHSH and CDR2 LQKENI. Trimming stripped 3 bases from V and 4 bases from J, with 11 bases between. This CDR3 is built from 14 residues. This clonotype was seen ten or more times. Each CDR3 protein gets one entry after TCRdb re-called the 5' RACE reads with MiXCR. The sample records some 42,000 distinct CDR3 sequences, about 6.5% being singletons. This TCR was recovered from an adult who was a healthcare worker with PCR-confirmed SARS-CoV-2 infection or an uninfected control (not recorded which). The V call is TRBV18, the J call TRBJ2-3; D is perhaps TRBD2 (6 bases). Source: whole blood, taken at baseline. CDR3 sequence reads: CASSPELAADTQYF. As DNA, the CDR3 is TGTGCCAGCTCACCGGAACTAGCTGCAGATACGCAGTATTTT.